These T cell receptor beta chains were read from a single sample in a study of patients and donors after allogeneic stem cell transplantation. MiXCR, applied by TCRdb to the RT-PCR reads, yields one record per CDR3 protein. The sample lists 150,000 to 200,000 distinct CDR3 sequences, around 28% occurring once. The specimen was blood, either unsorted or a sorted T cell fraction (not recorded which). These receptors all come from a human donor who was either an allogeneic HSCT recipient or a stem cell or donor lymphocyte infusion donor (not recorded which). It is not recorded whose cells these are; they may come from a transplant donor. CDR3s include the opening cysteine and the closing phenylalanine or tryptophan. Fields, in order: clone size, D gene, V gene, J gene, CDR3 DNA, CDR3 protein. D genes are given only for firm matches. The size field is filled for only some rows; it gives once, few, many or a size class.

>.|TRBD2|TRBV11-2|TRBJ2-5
TGTGCCAGCACCTTCTTCCTCGGACTAGCGGGGAAGACCCAGTACTTC
CASTFFLGLAGKTQYF
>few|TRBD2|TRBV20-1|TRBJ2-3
TGCAGTGCTAGGGAGGGACTAGATGGAGATACGCAGTATTTT
CSAREGLDGDTQYF
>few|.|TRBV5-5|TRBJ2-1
TGTGCCAGCAGCATCCCCAGGGAACTGAGCTCCTACAATGAGCAGTTCTTC
CASSIPRELSSYNEQFF
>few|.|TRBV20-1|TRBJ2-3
TGCAGTGCTAGAGACCCCTACAGGGAAGGTACAGATACGCAGTATTTT
CSARDPYREGTDTQYF
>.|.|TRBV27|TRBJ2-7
TGTGCCAGCAGTTTAGGACTATTCTACGAGCAGTACTTC
CASSLGLFYEQYF
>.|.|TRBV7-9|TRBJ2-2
TGTGCCAGCAGCTCGGGCTCCGGGGAGCTGTTTTTT
CASSSGSGELFF
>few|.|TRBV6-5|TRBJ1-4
TGTGCCAGCAGTTACTCGTGGATCTTGAACCTTGACCTTGAAAAACTGTTTTTT
CASSYSWILNLDLEKLFF
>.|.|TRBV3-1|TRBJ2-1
TGTGCCAGCAGCCAGCTAAATAAGCAGTTCTTC
CASSQLNKQFF
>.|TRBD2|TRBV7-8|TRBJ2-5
TGTGCCAGCAGCTACGTGGGACTAGCGGGAGACGAGACCCAGTACTTC
CASSYVGLAGDETQYF
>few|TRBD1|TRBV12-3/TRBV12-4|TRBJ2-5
TGTGCCAGCAGTTGGGACAGGGGGCCAGAGACCCAGTACTTC
CASSWDRGPETQYF
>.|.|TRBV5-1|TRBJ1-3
TGCGCCAGCAGCGCCACGACGTCTGGAAACACCATATATTTT
CASSATTSGNTIYF
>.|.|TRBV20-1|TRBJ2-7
TGCAGTGCTAGAGGTTGGGGAGGCAAATCCTACGAGCAGTACTTC
CSARGWGGKSYEQYF
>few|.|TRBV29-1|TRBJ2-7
TGCAGCGTTGAAACAGACATTGACGAGCAGTACTTC
CSVETDIDEQYF
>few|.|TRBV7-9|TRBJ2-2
TGTGCCAGCAGCTTAAGGGGTTCCAACACCGGGGAGCTGTTTTTT
CASSLRGSNTGELFF
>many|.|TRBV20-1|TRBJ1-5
TGCAGTGCTTCTAAAATACAGGGTTTCAATCAGCCCCAGCATTTT
CSASKIQGFNQPQHF
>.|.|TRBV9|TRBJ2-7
TGTGCCAGCAGCATCGACAGTCCCTACGAGCAGTACTTC
CASSIDSPYEQYF
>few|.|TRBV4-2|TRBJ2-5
TGTGCCAGCAGCCAAGACGGAAGGAGGGAGATCCAAGAGACCCAGTACTTC
CASSQDGRREIQETQYF
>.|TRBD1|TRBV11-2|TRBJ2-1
TGTGCCAGCAGCTTAGTAGGAGGACAGGGGGTCAGTGAGCAGTTCTTC
CASSLVGGQGVSEQFF
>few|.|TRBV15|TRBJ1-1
TGTGCCACCAGCCTTATGAGGGGGAACACTGAAGCTTTCTTT
CATSLMRGNTEAFF
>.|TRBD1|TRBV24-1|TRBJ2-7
TGTGCCACCAGTGGGACAGGGGCCTCCTACGAGCAGTACTTC
CATSGTGASYEQYF
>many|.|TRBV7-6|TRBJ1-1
TGTGCCAGCAGCTTAGGGCCGACTCTGAACACTGAAGCTTTCTTT
CASSLGPTLNTEAFF
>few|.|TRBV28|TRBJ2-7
TGTGCCAGCAGTTTAGGGGGGCGCGAGCAGTACTTC
CASSLGGREQYF
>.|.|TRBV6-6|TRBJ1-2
TGTGCCAGCAGTTGGCCCGGACAGAGTACCTTC
CASSWPGQSTF
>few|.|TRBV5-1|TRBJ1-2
TGCGCCAGCAGCTTGGAGGTTAGGAGGACACACCACTATGGCTACACCTTC
CASSLEVRRTHHYGYTF
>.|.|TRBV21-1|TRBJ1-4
TGTGCCAGCAGCCAGCGGAGGGCTAATGAAAAACTGTTTTTT
CASSQRRANEKLFF
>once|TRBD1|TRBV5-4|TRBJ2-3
TGTGCCAGCAGCTTGGCGGGACAGGGGGTAGATACGCAGTATTTT
CASSLAGQGVDTQYF
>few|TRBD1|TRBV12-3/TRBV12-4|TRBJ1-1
TGTGCCAGCAAAGGGGACAGGGGAACCAAGAACACTGAAGCTTTCTTT
CASKGDRGTKNTEAFF
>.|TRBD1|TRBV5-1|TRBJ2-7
TGCGCCAGCAGTCCCGGGACAGGGAACGCCTACGAGCAGTACTTC
CASSPGTGNAYEQYF
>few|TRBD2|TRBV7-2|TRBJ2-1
TGTGCCAGCAGCGATACCAGGTTAAGCGGGGGTACCTACAATGAGCAGTTCTTC
CASSDTRLSGGTYNEQFF
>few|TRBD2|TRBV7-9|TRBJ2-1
TGTGCCAGCAGCTCTAGCGGGAGGCACCACGGCAATGAGCAGTTCTTC
CASSSSGRHHGNEQFF
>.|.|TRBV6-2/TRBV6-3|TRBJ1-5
TGTGCCAGCAGACGCACCACGTTGGGACCCCAGCCCCAGCATTTT
CASRRTTLGPQPQHF
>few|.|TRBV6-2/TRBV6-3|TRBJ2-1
TGTGCCATCAGACGGGGGAATGAGCAGTTCTTC
CAIRRGNEQFF
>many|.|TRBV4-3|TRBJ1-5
TGCGCCAGCAGCCAAGATAGAGGCAGCAATCAGCCCCAGCATTTT
CASSQDRGSNQPQHF
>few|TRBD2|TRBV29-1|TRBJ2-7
TGCAGCGTTGATGGGACTAGCATCGACGAGCAGTACTTC
CSVDGTSIDEQYF
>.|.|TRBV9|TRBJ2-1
TGTGCCAGCAGCGTAGATGAGGGATCCTACAATGAGCAGTTCTTC
CASSVDEGSYNEQFF
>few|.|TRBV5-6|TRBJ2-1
TGTGCCAGCAGCTTGAGGGCGTACAATGAGCAGTTCTTC
CASSLRAYNEQFF
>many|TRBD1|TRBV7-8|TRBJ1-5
TGTGCCAGCAGCTTAGCGGGACAGGTGCTCAATCAGCCCCAGCATTTT
CASSLAGQVLNQPQHF
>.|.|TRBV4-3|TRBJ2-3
TGCGCCAGCAGCCAACTAGCGTCTAGCACAGATACGCAGTATTTT
CASSQLASSTDTQYF
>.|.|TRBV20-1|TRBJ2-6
TGCAGTGCTTGGACATCTAGCTCTGGGGCCAACGTCCTGACTTTC
CSAWTSSSGANVLTF
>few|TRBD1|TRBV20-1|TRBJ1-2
TGCAGTGCTTTGGGACAGGGAACTTTTTATGGCTACACCTTC
CSALGQGTFYGYTF
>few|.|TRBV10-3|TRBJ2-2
TGTGCCATCACCATAGGAGGCGGGGAGCTGTTTTTT
CAITIGGGELFF
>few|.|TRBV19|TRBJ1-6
TGTGCCAGTACCTCTCTTCACGGCTTACTCCTCCACTTT
CASTSLHGLLLHF
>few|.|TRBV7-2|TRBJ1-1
TGTGCCAGCAGCTTAAGCGCATGGGGGAACACTGAAGCTTTCTTT
CASSLSAWGNTEAFF
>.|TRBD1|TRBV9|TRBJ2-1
TGTGCCAGCAGCCAGGGGGTTGGCTACAATGAGCAGTTCTTC
CASSQGVGYNEQFF
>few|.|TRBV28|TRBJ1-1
TGTGCCAGCAGTTCACGAGGGGGGATGAACACTGAAGCTTTCTTT
CASSSRGGMNTEAFF
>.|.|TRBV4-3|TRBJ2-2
TGCGCCAGCAGCGCTACAGGGTACTACACCGGGGAGCTGTTTTTT
CASSATGYYTGELFF
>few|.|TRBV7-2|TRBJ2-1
TGTGCCAGCCTATCCCCCCGGCCCAATGAGCAGTTCTTC
CASLSPRPNEQFF
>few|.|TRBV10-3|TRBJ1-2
TGTGCCATCTCGGGACGGGACACCAACTATGGCTACACCTTC
CAISGRDTNYGYTF
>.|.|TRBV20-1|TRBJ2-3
TGCAGTGCTAGAGACATTTGGACCACAGATACGCAGTATTTT
CSARDIWTTDTQYF
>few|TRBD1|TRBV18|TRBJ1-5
TGTGCCAGCTCACCACCGGACAGGGGTCCTCATAATCAGCCCCAGCATTTT
CASSPPDRGPHNQPQHF
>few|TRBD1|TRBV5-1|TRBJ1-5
TGCGCCAGCAGCTTGGATGCCGTAGGGACAGGGTCCACTCAGCCCCAGCATTTT
CASSLDAVGTGSTQPQHF
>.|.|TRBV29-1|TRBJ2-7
TGCAGCGTTGGCAGGACGGGGACCTACGAGCAGTACTTC
CSVGRTGTYEQYF
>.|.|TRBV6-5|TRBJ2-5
TGTGCCAGCCGCCTAGAGGGGGGACAAGAGACCCAGTACTTC
CASRLEGGQETQYF
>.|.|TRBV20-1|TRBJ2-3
TGCAGTGCTGTTCGTAGCGGTCAGACAGATACGCAGTATTTT
CSAVRSGQTDTQYF
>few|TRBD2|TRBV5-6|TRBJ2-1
TGTGCCAGCAGCTTGGATCGGACTAGCGCTTACAATGAGCAGTTCTTC
CASSLDRTSAYNEQFF